The 2 T cell receptor beta chains given below trace back to one sample, sequenced in a study of T cell repertoires in cytomegalovirus infection. Using its own MiXCR run on the reads, TCRdb lists one record per CDR3 protein. Of over 300,000 distinct CDR3 sequences listed, around a tenth were seen once; the top ten hold 3.5% to 4.5%. Material: PBMCs. The source is a human donor in good health (CMV status not recorded). Some clones in this sample may be carry-over from other donors' samples.

V and J are TRBV6-5 and TRBJ2-5, with D perhaps TRBD1 or TRBD2 (6 bases each). This CDR3 has 14 residues. CDR1 MNHEY and CDR2 SVGAGI come from the germline V gene. V shed 5 bases and J shed 1 base, with 11 bases lying between them. The CDR3 region has the DNA TGTGCCAGCAGTAGGGGGGTTAGCCAAGAGACCCAGTACTTC. Translating it yields CASSRGVSQETQYF.

The V and J genes are TRBV9 and TRBJ2-3; possibly TRBD2 for D (7 bases). The germline V gene encodes CDR1 SGDLS and CDR2 YYNGEE. The CDR3 covers 15 residues. V was cut by 1 base and J by 8 bases, with 17 bases left in between. The CDR3 nucleotides read TGTGCCAGCAGCGTATCGGGGGGCCCCATGAGTACGCAGTATTTT. It translates to CASSVSGGPMSTQYF.